This entry lists 13 T cell receptor beta chains sequenced from one sample in a study of shared clonotypes between healthy human individuals. TCRdb's copy holds only in-frame clones and misses some; the assay was immunoSEQ multiplex PCR. The sample contains 760,000 or so clones, roughly 96% of which appear only once. Naive CD8 cells were CD45RO-negative, positively selected for CCR7, excluding terminally differentiated effector memory CD45RA+ cells. Sequencing input: naive CD8+ T cells sorted from blood. These receptor sequences come from a man between 25 and 39 years old in good health.

The chain has TRBV29-1 and TRBJ2-7; 7 bases are a match to TRBD2. The CDR3 loop spans 15 amino acids. From germline, CDR1 is SQVTM and CDR2 ANQGSEA. With 2 bases clipped from V and 2 bases from J, the junction kept 9 bases outside the gene matches. CDR3 residues: CSVETGWEGAYEQYF. In DNA form, the CDR3 reads TGCAGCGTTGAAACGGGGTGGGAGGGAGCCTACGAGCAGTACTTC.

The chain joins TRBV9 to TRBJ1-3; the match to TRBD1 covers 9 bases. This CDR3 is 14 amino acids long. Germline values: CDR1 SGDLS, CDR2 YYNGEE. V lost 5 bases and J lost 6; bases outside the gene matches: 6. CDR3 sequence (DNA): TGTGCCAGCAGGTCGGGACAGGGTGAAAACACCATATATTTT. It codes for CASRSGQGENTIYF.

V is TRBV4-3 and J is TRBJ2-7; D gene ambiguous. The CDR3 consists of 12 residues. Germline CDR1 and CDR2: LGHNA and YSLEER. V lost 0 bases and J lost 7, with 7 bases in between. The CDR3 region is CASSQDSLEQYF. The CDR3 bases are TGCGCCAGCAGCCAAGATAGCTTGGAGCAGTACTTC.

The CDR3 loop reads CAISGRTGESEQYF. CDR3 in DNA: TGTGCCATCAGTGGTAGGACAGGGGAAAGCGAGCAGTACTTC. The chain uses TRBV10-3 and TRBJ2-7; 9 bases map to TRBD1. Germline CDR1 ENHRY, CDR2 SYGVKD. CDR3 length equals 14 residues. The V segment lost 4 bases and the J segment 6 bases; nucleotides outside the gene matches: 7.

The chain links TRBV5-6 to TRBJ1-2; unclear D gene. The CDR3 spans 13 residues. Germline CDR1 reads SGHDT; CDR2 reads YYEEEE. V lost 0 bases to trimming and J lost 4 bases, with 7 bases between them. The CDR3 DNA is TGTGCCAGCAGCTTGGACGGGTCCTATGGCTACACCTTC. As protein: CASSLDGSYGYTF.

As for this clone: At the DNA level, this CDR3 is encoded by other sequences in the same sample as well. The chain links TRBV7-9 to TRBJ2-7, with D tentatively TRBD2 (5 bases). Germline lookup yields CDR1 SEHNR and CDR2 FQNEAQ (reference sequence). Between the trimmed V and J ends, which lost 1 base and 7 bases, there was a span of 8 bases. The CDR3 has 12 residues. This CDR3 is CASSLGTGEQYF. The CDR3, as DNA: TGTGCCAGCAGCTTAGGGACTGGGGAGCAGTACTTC.

The chain links TRBV7-9 to TRBJ1-5; D is possibly TRBD1 (5 bases). The CDR3 is 15 amino acids. From germline, CDR1 is SEHNR and CDR2 FQNEAQ (reference sequence). Trimming removed 7 bases at V and 1 base at J, with 14 bases between. CDR3 coding DNA: TGTGCCAGCACCATAGACAGTCCGAGCAATCAGCCCCAGCATTTT. Encoded protein: CASTIDSPSNQPQHF.

The CDR3 region has the DNA TGTGCCAGCAGTCGCCCGGGGGGTCCGTCGGGCAATGAGCAGTTCTTC. Protein sequence: CASSRPGGPSGNEQFF. This chain links TRBV7-9 with TRBJ2-1; the match to TRBD2 covers 7 bases. Trimming cost V 6 bases and J 6 bases; bases outside gene matches: 14. Germline CDR1 reads SEHNR; CDR2 reads FQNEAQ (reference sequence). The CDR3 extends over 16 amino acids.

V gene TRBV29-1 combines with J gene TRBJ2-7; 10 nucleotides line up with TRBD1. V lost 4 bases and J lost 4; bases outside the gene matches: 7. Germline values: CDR1 SQVTM, CDR2 ANQGSEA. CDR3 size: 14 residues. The CDR3 sequence is CSVGFRDRGYEQYF. The CDR3 nucleotides read TGCAGCGTTGGCTTCCGGGACAGGGGTTACGAGCAGTACTTC.

This chain links TRBV4-2 with TRBJ2-7; 16 bases are a match to TRBD2. The CDR3 sequence is 17 residues long. V trimming: 2 bases; J trimming: 5 bases; junction bases outside the gene matches: 6. Per germline, CDR1 LGHNA and CDR2 YNFKEQ. CDR3 in DNA: TGTGCCAGCAGCCAACTCGGGACTAGCGGGAGGGCCCACGAGCAGTACTTC. This codes for CASSQLGTSGRAHEQYF.

The chain recombines TRBV6-1 with TRBJ1-4; 9 positions match TRBD1. The CDR3 loop spans 13 amino acids. The germline gives CDR1 MNHNS, CDR2 SASEGT. J lost 8 bases, V lost 5 bases, and 3 bases had no gene match. The CDR3 DNA is TGTGCCAGCAGTCACAGGGGGCAGGAAAAACTGTTTTTT. It encodes CASSHRGQEKLFF.

This chain connects TRBV5-1 to TRBJ2-1, with 13 bases fitting TRBD2. From germline, CDR1 is SGHRS and CDR2 YFSETQ. With V trimmed by 4 bases and J by 2 bases, 12 bases remained unmatched. The CDR3 has 19 amino acids. CDR3 sequence reads: CASSPLTSGRIGPYNEQFF. The CDR3 DNA reads as TGCGCCAGCAGCCCATTGACTAGCGGGAGGATCGGCCCCTACAATGAGCAGTTCTTC.

The V and J genes are TRBV7-9 and TRBJ2-5, with D tentatively TRBD2 (6 bases). Looked up from germline, CDR1 is SEHNR and CDR2 is FQNEAQ (reference sequence). Trimming left V 1 base short and J 0 bases short, with 6 bases between. The CDR3 is made up of 14 amino acids. Here the CDR3 reads CASSLERDQETQYF. DNA for the CDR3: TGTGCCAGCAGCTTAGAGCGGGACCAAGAGACCCAGTACTTC.